What follows are 13 T cell receptor beta chains derived from one specimen sequenced in a study of cytomegalovirus exposure and HLA in healthy donors. The PCR employed 60 Vbeta primers together with 13 Jbeta primers. Sequencing was performed with immunoSEQ multiplex PCR; in TCRdb, only in-frame clones are kept and a portion is missing. The data hold tens of thousands of clones, with around 60% observed a single time. What was sequenced was PBMCs. These receptors all come from a male donor in good health and CMV-seropositive.

This clone was recorded once. This chain connects TRBV11-1 to TRBJ2-7; TRBD2 aligns across 7 bases. The V and J ends lost 2 bases and 7 bases, in that order; junction bases with no gene match: 5. Germline V gene lookup returns CDR1 SGHAT and CDR2 FQDESV (reference sequence). The CDR3 contains 13 residues. This chain's CDR3 is CASSLRLAGEQYF. As DNA, the CDR3 is TGTGCCAGCAGCTTACGACTAGCAGGGGAGCAGTACTTC.

The chain uses TRBV4-2 and TRBJ2-1, with 10 bases aligning to TRBD1. This CDR3 is built from 16 residues. The germline V gene has CDR1 LGHNA and CDR2 YNFKEQ. V lost 0 bases to trimming and J lost 9 bases; unmatched junction nucleotides: 8. CDR3 in amino acids: CASSQEGRQGAGEQFF. Written as DNA, the CDR3 is TGTGCCAGCAGCCAAGAAGGGCGACAGGGGGCGGGTGAGCAGTTCTTC.

A few counts support this clone. The chain uses TRBV16 and TRBJ2-7; TRBD1 might be the D (5 bases). The CDR3 is made up of 14 amino acids. The V and J ends lost 4 bases and 2 bases respectively, with 12 bases between them. In germline, CDR1 is KGHSY, CDR2 FQNENV. CDR3 DNA sequence: TGTGCCAGCAGCCCCTTCAGGGTGGCCTACGAGCAGTACTTC. It encodes CASSPFRVAYEQYF.

This clone has more than one count but fewer than ten. The rearrangement uses TRBV6-1 and TRBJ2-5; 10 bases are shared with TRBD2. V shed 9 bases, J shed 8 bases, and the junction held 9 bases outside the gene matches. Germline CDR1 and CDR2: MNHNS and SASEGT. CDR3 length: 13 amino acids. CDR3 coding DNA: TGTGCCAGTGAGCTAGCGGGGGTCCGCACCCAGTACTTC. Translating gives CASELAGVRTQYF.

This clone occurred a few times. This chain links TRBV7-2 with TRBJ2-5, with a possible D match to TRBD2 (5 bases). Germline lookup yields CDR1 SGHTA and CDR2 FQGNSA. The CDR3 loop spans 13 amino acids. The CDR3 DNA reads as TGTGCTATCTTACTAGGGCCCCAAGAGACCCAGTACTTC. This encodes CAILLGPQETQYF. Full variable domain (remainder filled in from reference TRBV7-2 and TRBJ2-5): GAGVSQSPSNKVTEKGKDVELRCDPISGHTALYWYRQSLGQGLEFLIYFQGNSAPDKSGLPSDRFSAERTGGSVSTLTIQRTQQEDSAVYLCAILLGPQETQYFGPGTRLLVL.

The rearrangement uses TRBV6-5 and TRBJ1-6; 8 bases line up with TRBD1. There are 13 residues in the CDR3. CDR1 MNHEY and CDR2 SVGAGI come from the germline V gene. V shed 5 bases, J shed 7 bases, and the junction held 1 base outside the gene matches. CDR3 protein: CASSGQGNSPLHF. The CDR3 DNA reads TGTGCCAGCAGTGGACAGGGCAATTCACCCCTCCACTTT.

This chain connects TRBV9 to TRBJ2-2, with TRBD1 matching 12 bases. CDR3 length equals 13 residues. From germline, CDR1 is SGDLS and CDR2 YYNGEE. V shed 4 bases and J 11 bases; nucleotides not matched to a gene: 3. The CDR3 sequence is CASSSGQGAELFF. The CDR3 coding sequence is TGTGCCAGCAGCTCGGGACAGGGGGCAGAGCTGTTTTTT.

The J gene is TRBJ1-4, the V gene TRBV10-3; 10 bases are a match to TRBD1. This CDR3 contains 16 residues. V shed 10 bases, J shed 7 bases, and the junction held 15 bases outside the gene matches. Germline V lookup: CDR1 ENHRY, CDR2 SYGVKD. The CDR3 sequence is CATSPDRGQYGEKLFF. CDR3 DNA: TGTGCCACCTCCCCCGACAGGGGGCAATATGGTGAAAAACTGTTTTTT.

The chain is built from TRBV19 and TRBJ1-1; the D gene is possibly TRBD1 (5 bases). This CDR3 is built from 12 residues. CDR1 is LNHDA and CDR2 is SQIVND in the germline V gene (reference sequence). Trimming pared 10 bases from V and 5 bases from J, leaving 14 bases between. In DNA form, the CDR3 reads TGTGCCACCCTGGGGGGGTGGACTGAAGCTTTCTTT. Translating gives CATLGGWTEAFF.

This chain links TRBV2 with TRBJ2-3; 9 nucleotides align to TRBD2. Trimming at V came to 2 bases and at J to 1 base, leaving 7 bases not matched to a gene. Germline CDR1 reads SNHLY; CDR2 reads FYNNEI. This CDR3 is built from 17 residues. CDR3 sequence reads: CASSETASGIRTDTQYF. Here the CDR3 DNA reads TGTGCCAGCAGTGAAACGGCTAGCGGGATTCGCACAGATACGCAGTATTTT.

This clone was observed at least ten times. The V call is TRBV9, the J call TRBJ1-4; no definite D call. Trimming shortened V by 6 bases and J by 5 bases, and 11 bases separated the two germline ends. The CDR3 has 13 residues. Looked up from germline, CDR1 is SGDLS and CDR2 is YYNGEE. The CDR3: CASKSELNEKLFF. CDR3 coding DNA: TGTGCCAGCAAGTCCGAACTAAATGAAAAACTGTTTTTT.

This clone has just one count. The CDR3 region has the DNA TGTGCCAGCAGTACCTCAGGGACAGTAGATCAGCCCCAGCATTTT. Amino acid sequence: CASSTSGTVDQPQHF. The rearrangement uses TRBV25-1 and TRBJ1-5, with 7 nucleotides matching TRBD1. This CDR3 is built from 15 residues. CDR1 is MGHDK, CDR2 SYGVNS, per germline. Germline trimming cut 5 bases from V and 5 bases from J; bases unmatched to any gene: 9. Together with reference TRBV25-1 and TRBJ1-5, the CDR3 gives the full variable domain: EADIYQTPRYLVIGTGKKITLECSQTMGHDKMYWYQQDPGMELHLIHYSYGVNSTEKGDLSSESTVSRIRTEHFPLTLESARPSHTSQYLCASSTSGTVDQPQHFGDGTRLSIL.

This clone was picked up a small number of times. V is TRBV25-1 and J is TRBJ2-5; TRBD2 matches at 12 bases. CDR3 length equals 16 residues. The germline gives CDR1 MGHDK, CDR2 SYGVNS. J lost 5 bases, V lost 8 bases, and 12 bases had no gene match. CDR3 sequence: CASEEGTSGLGETQYF. CDR3 DNA: TGTGCCAGCGAGGAAGGGACTAGCGGGTTGGGTGAGACCCAGTACTTC.